This T cell receptor (beta chain) originates from a study of cytomegalovirus exposure and HLA in healthy donors. With 60 Vbeta and 13 Jbeta primers, the PCR was carried out. TCRdb's copy holds only in-frame clones and misses some; the assay was immunoSEQ multiplex PCR. The sample includes 150,000 or so clones, over 75% of them seen just once. Turning to this clone: A junction boundary mismatches the germline segment, possibly from a read error.

This CDR3 region has 13 residues. Germline V gene data show CDR1 as SEHNR and CDR2 as FQNEAQ (reference sequence). Despite likely unrecorded immune exposures, the donors were nominally healthy at the time of sampling. The V call is TRBV7-9, the J call TRBJ1-4, with D tentatively TRBD1 (5 bases). The receptor was isolated from a woman between 45 and 60 years old in good health and CMV-seropositive. The sequencing input was PBMCs. Written as DNA, the CDR3 is TGTTCCAGCAGCTTAGGGCAGGGTGAAAAACTGTTTTTT. Protein product: CSSSLGQGEKLFF.